This is a list of T cell receptor beta chains from one sample in a study of OX40 agonist ivuxolimab in advanced cancers. Clones were read by immunoSEQ multiplex PCR, and TCRdb kept only the in-frame ones, dropping some. The sample shows about 70,000 clones, 86% of them seen only once. The sample consisted of CD4+ or CD8+ T cells sorted from blood, taken in a trial of the OX40 agonist ivuxolimab. The receptors were sampled from an adult with an advanced solid tumor such as melanoma, head and neck, liver or kidney cancer. Each CDR3 is given with its conserved first and last residue. Each record gives: clone size, D gene, J gene, V gene, CDR3 protein. A D gene is named only where the DNA matches it firmly. The listing skips clone size in some rows; elsewhere it reads once, few, many or a size class.

.,.,TRBJ2-5,TRBV20-1,CSGPETQYF
once,.,TRBJ2-1,TRBV7-3,CASSPLPGVGEQFF
.,.,TRBJ2-3,TRBV5-6,CASSLAKRHLTDTQYF
.,.,TRBJ1-2,TRBV11-2,CASSLDRLRGPNYGYTF
.,.,TRBJ2-3,TRBV6-1,CASSGRWASTDTQYF
once,.,TRBJ2-2,TRBV4-2,CASRKTGSLGNTGELFF
once,.,TRBJ1-5,TRBV19,CASSIGGGTGNQPQHF
.,TRBD2,TRBJ2-5,TRBV5-1,CASRRRGNQEETQYF
.,.,TRBJ1-1,TRBV7-2,CASTLGPRAFF
.,.,TRBJ1-4,TRBV5-1,CASSLVGGYEKLFF
many,.,TRBJ1-1,TRBV5-4,CASSLDSSPTTEAFF
once,.,TRBJ1-5,TRBV28,CASSLPTGVQHF
.,TRBD1,TRBJ1-3,TRBV11-2,CASSLVTGGSSGNTIYF
.,.,TRBJ1-5,TRBV6-1,CASSGPQPQHF
.,.,TRBJ2-2,TRBV7-7,CASSLDSANTGELFF
.,TRBD1,TRBJ2-7,TRBV18,CASSPMGQSPEQYF
.,TRBD2,TRBJ2-7,TRBV28,CASSLGGTSGIGAYEQYF
.,.,TRBJ1-1,TRBV9,CASSVSWLNTEAFF
.,.,TRBJ2-7,TRBV4-2,CASSQDGRDPYEQYF
.,.,TRBJ2-6,TRBV13,CASSPRVAGRFSGANVLTF
.,TRBD1,TRBJ2-1,TRBV9,CASSGQGRDNEQFF
.,.,TRBJ2-2,TRBV7-6,CTSSPLQVAGELFF
.,TRBD2,TRBJ2-1,TRBV6-5,CASSLVAGRNNEQFF
.,.,TRBJ2-3,TRBV18,CASSLPASTDTQYF